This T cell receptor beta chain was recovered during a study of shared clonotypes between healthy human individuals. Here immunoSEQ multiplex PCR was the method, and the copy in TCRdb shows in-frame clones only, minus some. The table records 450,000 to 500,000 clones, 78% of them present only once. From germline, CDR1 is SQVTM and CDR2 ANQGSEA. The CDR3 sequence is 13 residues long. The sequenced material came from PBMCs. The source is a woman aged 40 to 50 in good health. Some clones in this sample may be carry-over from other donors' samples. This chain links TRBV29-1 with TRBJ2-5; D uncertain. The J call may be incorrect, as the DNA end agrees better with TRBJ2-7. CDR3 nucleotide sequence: TGCAGCGTGGGTACACCTTACTCCTACGAGCAGTACTTC. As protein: CSVGTPYSYEQYF.